Included here is one T cell receptor beta chain sequence, with context. The data were obtained in a study of T cells in Graves' hyperthyroidism and ophthalmopathy. Researchers took RNA transcripts and amplified the TCR beta CDR3 regions from them. A set of HTBI primers served as the primers for a first-round RT-PCR of the TCR CDR3. One entry per CDR3 protein, called by TCRdb with MiXCR from the multiplex PCR reads. The sample lists 750,000 to 950,000 distinct CDR3 sequences, roughly 40% occurring once. Thyroid ultrasound and orbital computed tomography, with clinical symptoms and serum thyroxine and TRAb, informed diagnoses. Germline CDR1 is MNHEY and CDR2 is SVGAGI. The CDR3 spans 14 residues. V shed 10 bases and J shed 2 bases, with 18 bases lying between them.

The specimen was blood. The V and J genes are TRBV6-5 and TRBJ2-7; TRBD2 might be the D (6 bases). This TCR was sampled from a young man with Graves' hyperthyroidism. The CDR3 region is CATRREEGTYEQYF. The DNA for the CDR3 is TGTGCCACTCGAAGGGAGGAGGGCACCTACGAGCAGTACTTC.